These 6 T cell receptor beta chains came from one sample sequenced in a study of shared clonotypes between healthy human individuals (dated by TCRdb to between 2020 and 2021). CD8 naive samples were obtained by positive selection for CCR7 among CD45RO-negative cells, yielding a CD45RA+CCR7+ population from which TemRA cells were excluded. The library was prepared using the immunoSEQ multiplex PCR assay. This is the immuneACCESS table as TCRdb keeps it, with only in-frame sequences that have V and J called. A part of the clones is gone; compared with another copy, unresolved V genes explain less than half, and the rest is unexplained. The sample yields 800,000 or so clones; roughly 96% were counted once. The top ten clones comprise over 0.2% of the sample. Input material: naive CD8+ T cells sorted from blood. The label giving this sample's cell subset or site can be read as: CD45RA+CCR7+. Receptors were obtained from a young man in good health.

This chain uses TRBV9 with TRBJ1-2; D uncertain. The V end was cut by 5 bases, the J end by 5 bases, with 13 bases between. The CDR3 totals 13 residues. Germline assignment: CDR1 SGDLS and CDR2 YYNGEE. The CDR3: CASSDKDPYGYTF. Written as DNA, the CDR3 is TGTGCCAGCAGTGACAAGGATCCGTATGGCTACACCTTC.

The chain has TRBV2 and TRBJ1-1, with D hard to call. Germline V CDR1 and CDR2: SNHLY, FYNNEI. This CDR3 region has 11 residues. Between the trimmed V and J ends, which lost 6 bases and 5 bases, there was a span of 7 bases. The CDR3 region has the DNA TGTGCCAGCAGACCAATTACTGAAGCTTTCTTT. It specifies CASRPITEAFF.

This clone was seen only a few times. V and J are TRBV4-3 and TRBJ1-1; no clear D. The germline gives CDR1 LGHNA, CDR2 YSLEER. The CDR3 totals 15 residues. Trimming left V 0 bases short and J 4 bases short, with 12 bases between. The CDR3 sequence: CASSQDIGDSTEAFF. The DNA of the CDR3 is TGCGCCAGCAGCCAAGATATCGGGGATAGCACTGAAGCTTTCTTT.

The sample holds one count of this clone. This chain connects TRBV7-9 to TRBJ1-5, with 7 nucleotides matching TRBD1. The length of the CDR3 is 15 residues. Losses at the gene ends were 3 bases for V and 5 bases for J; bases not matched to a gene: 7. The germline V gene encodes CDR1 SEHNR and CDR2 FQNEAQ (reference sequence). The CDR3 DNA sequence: TGTGCCAGCAGCTTGGGCAGGGGGAGAGATCAGCCCCAGCATTTT. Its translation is CASSLGRGRDQPQHF. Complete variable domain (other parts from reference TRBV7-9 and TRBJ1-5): DTGVSQNPRHKITKRGQNVTFRCDPISEHNRLYWYRQTLGQGPEFLTYFQNEAQLEKSRLLSDRFSAERPKGSFSTLEIQRTEQGDSAMYLCASSLGRGRDQPQHFGDGTRLSIL.

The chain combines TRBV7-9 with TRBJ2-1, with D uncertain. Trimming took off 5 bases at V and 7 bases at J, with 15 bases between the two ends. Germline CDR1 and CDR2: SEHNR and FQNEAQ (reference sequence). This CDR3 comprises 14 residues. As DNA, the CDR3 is TGTGCCAGCAGCGTCGTTGGTGGGGATAATGAGCAGTTCTTC. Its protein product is CASSVVGGDNEQFF. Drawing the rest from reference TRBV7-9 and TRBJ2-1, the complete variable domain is DTGVSQNPRHKITKRGQNVTFRCDPISEHNRLYWYRQTLGQGPEFLTYFQNEAQLEKSRLLSDRFSAERPKGSFSTLEIQRTEQGDSAMYLCASSVVGGDNEQFFGPGTRLTVL.

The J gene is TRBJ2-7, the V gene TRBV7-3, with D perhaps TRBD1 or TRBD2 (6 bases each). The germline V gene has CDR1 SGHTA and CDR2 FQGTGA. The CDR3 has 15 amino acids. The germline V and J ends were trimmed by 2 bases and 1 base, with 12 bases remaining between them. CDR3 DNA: TGTGCCAGCAGCTTATTTCCGGGGGCTTCCTACGAGCAGTACTTC. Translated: CASSLFPGASYEQYF.